The sequence of this TCR beta chain was determined in a study of cytomegalovirus exposure and HLA in healthy donors. V lost 1 base and J 4 bases, leaving 13 bases between the germline ends. There are 15 residues in the CDR3. Germline CDR1 reads SNHLY; CDR2 reads FYNNEI. The PCR employed 60 Vbeta primers together with 13 Jbeta primers. Assay: immunoSEQ multiplex PCR; the TCRdb copy retains only in-frame clones and omits some. The data show 210,000 or so clones, roughly 80% seen once. The chain combines TRBV2 with TRBJ1-2; D call uncertain. The sample comprised PBMCs. This clonotype was sampled from a man aged 35 to 55 in good health and CMV-seronegative. This chain's CDR3 is CASSEEASFLYGYTF. The CDR3 coding sequence is TGTGCCAGCAGTGAAGAAGCGTCTTTTCTCTATGGCTACACCTTC.